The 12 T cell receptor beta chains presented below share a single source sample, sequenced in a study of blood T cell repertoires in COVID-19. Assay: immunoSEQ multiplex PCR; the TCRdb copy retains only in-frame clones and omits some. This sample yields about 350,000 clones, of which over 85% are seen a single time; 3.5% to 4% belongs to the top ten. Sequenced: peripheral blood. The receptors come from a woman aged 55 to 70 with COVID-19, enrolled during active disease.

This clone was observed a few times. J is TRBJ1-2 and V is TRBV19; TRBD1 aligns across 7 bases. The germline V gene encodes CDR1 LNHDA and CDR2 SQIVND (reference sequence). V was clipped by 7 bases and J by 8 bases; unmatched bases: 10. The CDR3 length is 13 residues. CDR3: CASTRTGPEGYTF. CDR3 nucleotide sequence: TGTGCCAGTACCCGGACAGGTCCCGAGGGCTACACCTTC.

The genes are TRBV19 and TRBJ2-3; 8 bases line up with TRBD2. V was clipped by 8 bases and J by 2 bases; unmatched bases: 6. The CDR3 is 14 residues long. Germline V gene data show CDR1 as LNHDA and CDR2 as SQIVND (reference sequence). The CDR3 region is CASSPGGHTDTQYF. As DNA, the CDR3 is TGTGCCAGTTCTCCGGGAGGGCACACAGATACGCAGTATTTT.

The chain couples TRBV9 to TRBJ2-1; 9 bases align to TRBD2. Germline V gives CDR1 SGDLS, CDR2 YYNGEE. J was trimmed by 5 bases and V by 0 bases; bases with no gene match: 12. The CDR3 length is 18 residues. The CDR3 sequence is CASSVGLAGPRRDNEQFF. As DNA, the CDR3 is TGTGCCAGCAGCGTAGGCCTAGCGGGGCCAAGAAGGGACAATGAGCAGTTCTTC. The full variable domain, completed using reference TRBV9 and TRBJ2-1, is DSGVTQTPKHLITATGQRVTLRCSPRSGDLSVYWYQQSLDQGLQFLIQYYNGEERAKGNILERFSAQQFPDLHSELNLSSLELGDSALYFCASSVGLAGPRRDNEQFFGPGTRLTVL.

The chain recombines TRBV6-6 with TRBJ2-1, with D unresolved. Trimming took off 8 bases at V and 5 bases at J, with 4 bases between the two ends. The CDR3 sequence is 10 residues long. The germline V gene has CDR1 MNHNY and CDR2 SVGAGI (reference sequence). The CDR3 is CASANNEQFF. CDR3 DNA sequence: TGTGCCAGCGCGAACAATGAGCAGTTCTTC.

The CDR3 is CASMGFGLAGAPRYTDTQYF. The CDR3 DNA is TGCGCCAGCATGGGATTTGGACTAGCGGGGGCCCCGAGATACACAGATACGCAGTATTTT. V and J are TRBV5-1 and TRBJ2-3; 13 bases agree with TRBD2. Germline V lookup: CDR1 SGHRS, CDR2 YFSETQ. The CDR3 sequence is 20 residues long. Unmatched junction bases numbered 18, after V lost 6 bases and J lost 2 bases. Supplemented by reference TRBV5-1 and TRBJ2-3, the full variable domain reads KAGVTQTPRYLIKTRGQQVTLSCSPISGHRSVSWYQQTPGQGLQFLFEYFSETQRNKGNFPGRFSGRQFSNSRSEMNVSTLELGDSALYLCASMGFGLAGAPRYTDTQYFGPGTRLTVL.

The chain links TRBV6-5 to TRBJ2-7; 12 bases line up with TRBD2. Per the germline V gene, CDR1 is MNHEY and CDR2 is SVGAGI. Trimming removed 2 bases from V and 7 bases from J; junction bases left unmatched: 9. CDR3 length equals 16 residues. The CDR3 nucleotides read TGTGCCAGCAGTTACAGTCTAGCGGGGGGGCCTGGGGAGCAGTACTTC. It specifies CASSYSLAGGPGEQYF.

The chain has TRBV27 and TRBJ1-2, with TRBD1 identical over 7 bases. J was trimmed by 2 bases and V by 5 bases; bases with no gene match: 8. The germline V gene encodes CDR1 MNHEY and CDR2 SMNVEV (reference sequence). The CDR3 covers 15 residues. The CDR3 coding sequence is TGTGCCAGCAGTAAAACAGGGGATGGCAACTATGGCTACACCTTC. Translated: CASSKTGDGNYGYTF.

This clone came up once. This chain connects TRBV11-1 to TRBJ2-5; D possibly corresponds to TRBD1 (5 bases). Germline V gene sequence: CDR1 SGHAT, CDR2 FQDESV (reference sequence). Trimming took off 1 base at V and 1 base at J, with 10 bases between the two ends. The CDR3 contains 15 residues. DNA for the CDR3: TGTGCCAGCAGCTTAGGGGGCCCTTTCCAAGAGACCCAGTACTTC. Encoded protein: CASSLGGPFQETQYF.

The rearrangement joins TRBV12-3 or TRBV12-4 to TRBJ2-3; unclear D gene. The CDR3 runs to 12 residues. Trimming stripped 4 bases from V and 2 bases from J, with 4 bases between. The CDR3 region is CASSSHTDTQYF. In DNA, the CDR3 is TGTGCCAGCAGTTCACACACAGATACGCAGTATTTT.

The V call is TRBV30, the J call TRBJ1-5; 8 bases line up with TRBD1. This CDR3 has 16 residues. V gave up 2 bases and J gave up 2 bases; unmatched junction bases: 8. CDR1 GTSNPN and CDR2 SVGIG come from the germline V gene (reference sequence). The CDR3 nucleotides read TGTGCCTGGAGTTCTTCAGGGGGCAGGGGCAATCAGCCCCAGCATTTT. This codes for CAWSSSGGRGNQPQHF.

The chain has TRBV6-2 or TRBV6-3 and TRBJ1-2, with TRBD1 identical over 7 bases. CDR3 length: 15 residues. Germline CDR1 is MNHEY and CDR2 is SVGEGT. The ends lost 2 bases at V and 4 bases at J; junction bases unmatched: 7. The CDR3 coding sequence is TGTGCCAGCAGTTACCCGGGGACAGCGTCCTATGGCTACACCTTC. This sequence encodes CASSYPGTASYGYTF.

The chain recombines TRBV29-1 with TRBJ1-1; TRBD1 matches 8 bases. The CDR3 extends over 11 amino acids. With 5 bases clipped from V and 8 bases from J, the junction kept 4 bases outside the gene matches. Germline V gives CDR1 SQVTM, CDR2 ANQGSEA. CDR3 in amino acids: CSVPQGVEAFF. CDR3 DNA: TGCAGCGTTCCACAGGGGGTAGAAGCTTTCTTT.